This TCR beta chain was identified in a study of cytomegalovirus exposure and HLA in healthy donors. The PCR had 60 Vbeta and 13 Jbeta primers. The protocol was immunoSEQ multiplex PCR, while the TCRdb copy is restricted to in-frame clones and leaves out a portion. The sample has 200,000 to 250,000 clones; 77% are singletons. The CDR3 is 14 residues long. Per the germline V gene, CDR1 is MDHEN and CDR2 is SYDVKM. V lost 6 bases, J lost 4 bases, and 14 bases lay in between. The chain is built from TRBV28 and TRBJ2-3; perhaps TRBD1 as D (6 bases). The material sequenced was PBMCs. This clonotype originated in a woman in her sixties or seventies in good health and CMV-seropositive. The DNA of the CDR3 is TGTGCCAGCAGACCCACAGGGTTGCCAGATACGCAGTATTTT. Protein product: CASRPTGLPDTQYF.